This T cell receptor (beta chain) originates from a study of shared clonotypes between healthy human individuals (TCRdb year 2020). About the full investigation: A couple of women and a few men aged 18 to 49 years were included in the cohort. Each donor's leukapheresis produced roughly between about 0.9 and 9.5 billion PBMCs. Libraries were prepared and TCR repertoires were sequenced by different laboratories using diverse techniques, in order to increase sequencing depth and limit assay-specific biases. For each donor, three plates each were used for CD4 naive and CD4 memory, two plates were used for CD8 naive, and one plate was used for CD8 memory. The study deeply sequenced blood TCR repertoires of five healthy adults to estimate repertoire size and the extent of clonotype sharing between individuals.

TCR CDR3 regions were amplified from genomic DNA by multiplex PCR using the deep immunoSEQ assay. For each cell subset, the extracted genomic DNA was distributed evenly across all wells of several immunoSEQ 96-well plates, and each plate served as one replicate. Each replicate PCR for sorted subsets received about 0.2 ug genomic DNA, equal to about 30,000 T cell genomes. Purified libraries were measured with a Qubit 3.0 fluorometer, size-checked on a Bioanalyzer 2100, and measured again with the KAPA Library Quantification kit. Every immunoSEQ 96-well plate was sequenced on a dedicated single-read 150-cycle Illumina NextSeq 550 flow cell. The published analysis was carried out like this. Because the immunoSEQ output included only junctional sequences and no quality scores, the filtering could not be the same as the filtering used for full-length reads. To assign V/J genes and CDR3, sequences were annotated against IMGT germline references using PyIR, a Python wrapper for IgBLAST v1.9. Any read was removed if the V/J assignment was weak (E-value above 1e-6), the CDR3 was missing, or the read contained stop codons, out-of-frame junctions, or ambiguous translated residues. V3J clonotypes were defined by identical inferred V gene, J gene, and CDR3 amino acid sequence. The percentage overlap between two repertoires was calculated by dividing the number of shared unique clonotypes by the size of the smaller repertoire. Three approaches were used to assess repertoire richness: RTK rarefaction, the Chao1 estimator, and Recon v2.1 estimates of unobserved clonotypes. For all TCRbeta clonotypes obtained by the gDNA method from a few donors, generation probabilities were computed with OLGA. TCRdb holds this immuneACCESS table with in-frame rearrangements only. Some clones are missing; in checked studies, unresolved V genes explain under half, and the rest has no known cause. V, J and clone size are taken as reported in that table, and D and trimming were inferred from the DNA itself. The sample contains about 580,000 clones, 95% to 98% of them found a single time. Approximately 0.3% of the sample goes to the ten largest clones.

About this clone: This clone's antigen is unknown. No base-level quality is on record; no much larger clone is a single base apart.

The CDR3 has 15 amino acids, counting the end cysteine and phenylalanine. Just the 45-base CDR3 DNA is kept, in frame starting at base 1. V is pared back by 1 base and J by 0 bases, with 7 bases lying between the germline termini. Reading the germline V gene gives CDR1 SGHTA and CDR2 FQGTGA. CD8 naive samples consisted of CD45RO-negative cells that were positively selected for CCR7, yielding a CD45RA+CCR7+ population without TemRA cells. Donors were healthy HIV-negative adults with no recently reported acute infections or vaccinations. Every donor was a Caucasian adult living in Nashville, Tennessee, USA. After blood collection by leukapheresis, PBMCs were isolated using Ficoll-Histopaque density gradient centrifugation and then cryopreserved in the vapor phase of liquid nitrogen. Analytical flow cytometry was used to check the purity and quantity of each magnetically sorted T cell population. From each sorted fraction, genomic DNA was isolated and quantified by UV absorbance on a Nanodrop 2000c.

Summary of the overall study and its limitations: Across a few donors, approximately 5% of naive CD4, 3% to 3.5% of naive CD8, about 2.3% of memory CD4, and about 0.44% of memory CD8 clonotypes were shared. Rarefaction of sorted-subset datasets indicated incomplete sequencing despite the large sequencing depth. Because the study included only a small number of donors, the genetic and exposure-history diversity represented was limited. Compared with non-shared clonotypes, clonotypes shared by all four sorted-subset donors had higher generation probabilities. Only blood was sampled, and tissue TCR repertoires likely differ from those in blood. Pairwise subsampling led to the expectation that sequencing depth would affect the degree of clonotype sharing among donors. Estimated clonotype richness was generally larger for naive than for memory subsets.

The V gene is TRBV7-3 and the J gene is TRBJ2-1, with the D gene not clear enough to name. The sample comprised naive CD8+ T cells sorted from blood. Interpreted using the paper, the cell subset or site label stands for: CD45RA+CCR7+. This clonotype was sampled from a man aged 25-45 years in good health. The bases read TGTGCCAGCAGCTTAAATCCGAGCTCCTACAATGAGCAGTTCTTC. Its product reads: CASSLNPSSYNEQFF.